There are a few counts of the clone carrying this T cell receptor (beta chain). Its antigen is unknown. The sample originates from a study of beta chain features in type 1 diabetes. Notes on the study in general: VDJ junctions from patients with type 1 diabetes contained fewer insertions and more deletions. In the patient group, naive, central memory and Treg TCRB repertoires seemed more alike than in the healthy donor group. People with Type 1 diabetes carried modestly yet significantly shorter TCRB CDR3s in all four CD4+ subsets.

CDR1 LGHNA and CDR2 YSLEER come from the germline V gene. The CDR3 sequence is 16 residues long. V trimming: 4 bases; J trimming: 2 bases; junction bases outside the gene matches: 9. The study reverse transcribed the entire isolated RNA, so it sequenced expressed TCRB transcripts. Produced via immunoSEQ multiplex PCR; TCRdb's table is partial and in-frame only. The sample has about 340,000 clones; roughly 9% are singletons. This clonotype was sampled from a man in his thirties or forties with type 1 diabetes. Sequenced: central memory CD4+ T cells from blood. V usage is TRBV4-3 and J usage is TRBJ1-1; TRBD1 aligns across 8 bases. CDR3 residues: CASSPDGTGLNTEAFF. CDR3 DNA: TGCGCCAGCAGCCCGGACGGGACAGGACTTAACACTGAAGCTTTCTTT.